The 21 T cell receptor beta chains given below trace back to one sample, sequenced in a study of blood T cell repertoires in COVID-19 (dated by TCRdb to the early 2020s). Libraries were built with the immunoSEQ multiplex PCR assay. TCRdb holds this immuneACCESS table with in-frame rearrangements only. Some clones are missing; in checked studies, unresolved V genes explain under half, and the rest has no known cause. For this sample there are roughly 230,000 clones; approximately 83% appear just once. In total, the top ten clones hold 5.5% of the sample. The sequenced sample was peripheral blood. These receptors all stem from a human donor in a cohort sampled during active COVID-19.

In this sample, this clone turned up a few times. The V call is TRBV11-2, the J call TRBJ2-3, with D possibly being TRBD2 (5 bases). The V end was cut by 5 bases, the J end by 0 bases, with 15 bases between. Germline V lookup: CDR1 SGHAT, CDR2 FQNNGV. The CDR3 contains 16 residues. The DNA for the CDR3 is TGTGCCAGCAGCCCACCGGGATCTTCTAGCACAGATACGCAGTATTTT. Its protein product is CASSPPGSSSTDTQYF.

The table lists this clone with a few counts. The rearrangement uses TRBV6-5 and TRBJ1-1, with a possible D match to TRBD1 (6 bases). This CDR3 region has 16 residues. Per germline, CDR1 MNHEY and CDR2 SVGAGI. V shed 0 bases and J shed 3 bases, with 14 bases lying between them. This CDR3 is CASSYSSGGRHTEAFF. Here the CDR3 DNA reads TGTGCCAGCAGTTACTCGAGCGGGGGGCGCCACACTGAAGCTTTCTTT.

The CDR3, as DNA: TGTGCCAGCAGTCCCCTAGGGGGGGACACTGAAGCTTTCTTT. Its translation is CASSPLGGDTEAFF. The V and J genes are TRBV6-5 and TRBJ1-1; a weak D match, TRBD1 (6 bases). Trimming left V 5 bases short and J 3 bases short, with 13 bases between. The germline gives CDR1 MNHEY, CDR2 SVGAGI. The CDR3 extends over 14 amino acids.

This sequence joins TRBV7-2 and TRBJ1-5, with 8 nucleotides matching TRBD1. Trimming cost V 2 bases and J 0 bases; bases outside gene matches: 9. CDR1 and CDR2 (germline): SGHTA, FQGNSA. The CDR3 has 18 amino acids. This CDR3 reads CASSLYHGTGNSNQPQHF. The CDR3 region has the DNA TGTGCCAGCAGCTTATATCATGGGACAGGAAATAGCAATCAGCCCCAGCATTTT. The full variable domain, with the rest looked up from reference TRBV7-2 and TRBJ1-5, is GAGVSQSPSNKVTEKGKDVELRCDPISGHTALYWYRQSLGQGLEFLIYFQGNSAPDKSGLPSDRFSAERTGGSVSTLTIQRTQQEDSAVYLCASSLYHGTGNSNQPQHFGDGTRLSIL.

The CDR3 nucleotides are TGTGCCAGCAGCCCACGAGAGAACACCGGGGAGCTGTTTTTT. Translation gives CASSPRENTGELFF. The V gene is TRBV9, the J gene TRBJ2-2; D not certain. V was cut by 4 bases and J by 1 base, with 8 bases left in between. The CDR3 has 14 residues. Germline V gene sequence: CDR1 SGDLS, CDR2 YYNGEE.

This chain links TRBV6-5 with TRBJ1-5; TRBD1 aligns across 7 bases. The V and J ends lost 6 bases and 0 bases, in that order; junction bases with no gene match: 5. The CDR3 has 15 residues. From germline, CDR1 is MNHEY and CDR2 SVGAGI. CDR3: CASRGTAYSNQPQHF. DNA of the CDR3: TGTGCCAGCAGGGGGACAGCTTATAGCAATCAGCCCCAGCATTTT.

The V gene is TRBV19, the J gene TRBJ2-7; 7 nucleotides line up with TRBD1. V shed 6 bases, J shed 3 bases, and the junction held 8 bases outside the gene matches. The CDR3 sequence is 14 residues long. Per germline, CDR1 LNHDA and CDR2 SQIVND (reference sequence). DNA of the CDR3: TGTGCCAGTAGCCCGACAGGGACCAGCTACGAGCAGTACTTC. Residues: CASSPTGTSYEQYF.

The sample holds a few counts of this clone. The rearrangement links TRBV5-6 to TRBJ1-4; 8 nucleotides align to TRBD1. Losses at the gene ends were 3 bases for V and 7 bases for J; bases not matched to a gene: 5. CDR3 length: 14 amino acids. Germline CDR1 and CDR2: SGHDT and YYEEEE. The DNA for the CDR3 is TGTGCCAGCAGCTCCGCGACAGGGGTTGAAAAACTGTTTTTT. Translation gives CASSSATGVEKLFF.

This rearrangement joins TRBV29-1 to TRBJ2-5; weak D call: TRBD1 (6 bases). Looked up from germline, CDR1 is SQVTM and CDR2 is ANQGSEA. The V end was cut by 4 bases, the J end by 5 bases, with 14 bases between. The CDR3 is made up of 13 amino acids. The CDR3 sequence is CSVVVQGKETQYF. The CDR3 coding sequence is TGCAGCGTTGTTGTTCAGGGGAAGGAGACCCAGTACTTC.

The CDR3 DNA sequence: TGTGCTAGTGGCAAAAGCGGGCCCAGCACAGATACGCAGTATTTT. Its translation: CASGKSGPSTDTQYF. The chain links TRBV12-5 to TRBJ2-3; maybe TRBD2 (6 bases). CDR3 length: 15 amino acids. Germline assignment: CDR1 LGHNT and CDR2 FRNRAP. Deletions cut 6 bases from V and 0 bases from J, with 13 bases between.

The V call is TRBV6-5, the J call TRBJ1-3; D ambiguous. Trimming left V 5 bases short and J 0 bases short, with 8 bases between. This CDR3 has 14 residues. The germline V gene has CDR1 MNHEY and CDR2 SVGAGI. This CDR3 is CASSRGNSGNTIYF. In nucleotides, the CDR3 is TGTGCCAGCAGTCGGGGTAACTCTGGAAACACCATATATTTT.

CDR3 region: CASSLGLAGAGNEQYF. The CDR3 nucleotides are TGTGCCAGCAGTTTAGGACTAGCGGGGGCCGGGAACGAGCAGTACTTC. This chain uses TRBV27 with TRBJ2-7; 13 bases agree with TRBD2. CDR1 is MNHEY, CDR2 SMNVEV, per germline (reference sequence). This CDR3 is 16 amino acids long. J was trimmed by 5 bases and V by 2 bases; bases with no gene match: 6.

V is TRBV30 and J is TRBJ1-2; 7 bases map to TRBD1. Trimming took 4 bases from V and 4 from J; bases not matched to a gene: 6. The CDR3 sequence is 13 residues long. Germline loops: CDR1 GTSNPN, CDR2 SVGIG (reference sequence). The CDR3 here is CAWIDRVGYGYTF. CDR3 sequence (DNA): TGTGCCTGGATTGACAGGGTGGGCTATGGCTACACCTTC.

This rearrangement joins TRBV2 to TRBJ1-5; a possible D gene is TRBD1 (6 bases). V dropped 4 bases and J dropped 7 bases, with 14 bases sitting between them. The germline CDR1 and CDR2 sequences are SNHLY and FYNNEI. CDR3 length equals 14 residues. The CDR3 sequence: CASSARGGNQPQHF. CDR3 coding DNA: TGTGCCAGCAGTGCCAGGGGCGGTAACCAGCCCCAGCATTTT. The complete variable domain, with remaining parts taken from reference TRBV2 and TRBJ1-5, reads EPEVTQTPSHQVTQMGQEVILRCVPISNHLYFYWYRQILGQKVEFLVSFYNNEISEKSEIFDDQFSVERPDGSNFTLKIRSTKLEDSAMYFCASSARGGNQPQHFGDGTRLSIL.

The J gene is TRBJ1-3, the V gene TRBV25-1, with D uncertain. Trimming removed 4 bases from V and 1 base from J, with 2 bases in between. Germline V gene lookup returns CDR1 MGHDK and CDR2 SYGVNS. The CDR3 covers 12 residues. CDR3 residues: CASSASGNTIYF. The CDR3 bases are TGTGCCAGCAGTGCATCTGGAAACACCATATATTTT. Combining the CDR3 with reference TRBV25-1 and TRBJ1-3 gives the whole variable domain EADIYQTPRYLVIGTGKKITLECSQTMGHDKMYWYQQDPGMELHLIHYSYGVNSTEKGDLSSESTVSRIRTEHFPLTLESARPSHTSQYLCASSASGNTIYFGEGSWLTVV.

The chain is built from TRBV7-2 and TRBJ1-6; TRBD1 matches at 7 bases. The CDR3 contains 15 residues. The ends lost 5 bases at V and 8 bases at J; junction bases unmatched: 9. Germline V gives CDR1 SGHTA, CDR2 FQGNSA. The CDR3 DNA reads TGTGCCAGCAGCCACCGGACAGGAGGGGATTCACCCCTCCACTTT. It translates to CASSHRTGGDSPLHF.

The CDR3 is CASTTGGMNTEAFF. In nucleotides, the CDR3 is TGTGCCAGCACGACAGGGGGCATGAACACTGAAGCTTTCTTT. This rearrangement joins TRBV27 to TRBJ1-1, with 10 bases fitting TRBD1. This CDR3 spans 14 amino acids. Germline V gene data show CDR1 as MNHEY and CDR2 as SMNVEV (reference sequence). J was trimmed by 0 bases and V by 7 bases; bases with no gene match: 2.

The J gene is TRBJ2-7, the V gene TRBV5-1; D is uncertain. Looked up from germline, CDR1 is SGHRS and CDR2 is YFSETQ. The V and J ends lost 0 bases and 5 bases respectively, with 15 bases between them. The CDR3 consists of 15 residues. The CDR3: CASSLGAPGVDEQYF. The CDR3 DNA follows: TGCGCCAGCAGCTTGGGGGCCCCTGGTGTGGACGAGCAGTACTTC.

The J gene is TRBJ2-6, the V gene TRBV6-1; D is undetermined. V lost 3 bases to trimming and J lost 0 bases, with 6 bases between them. The germline V gene encodes CDR1 MNHNS and CDR2 SASEGT. The CDR3 has 15 residues. The CDR3 DNA sequence: TGTGCCAGCAGTGATTCCCTCTCTGGGGCCAACGTCCTGACTTTC. Translated, it gives CASSDSLSGANVLTF.

The chain combines TRBV28 with TRBJ2-3; 7 bases are a match to TRBD2. CDR3 length: 19 amino acids. V gave up 2 bases and J gave up 0 bases; unmatched junction bases: 14. CDR1 is MDHEN, CDR2 SYDVKM, per germline. The CDR3 bases are TGTGCCAGCAGTTTAGGGGAGGGTTATGGGCGGGAAAGCACAGATACGCAGTATTTT. Translated, it gives CASSLGEGYGRESTDTQYF.

The chain combines TRBV12-5 with TRBJ2-3, with D perhaps matching TRBD2 (6 bases). The V and J ends lost 1 base and 1 base respectively, with 9 bases between them. Germline CDR1 LGHNT, CDR2 FRNRAP. This CDR3 contains 15 residues. The DNA for the CDR3 is TGTGCTAGTGGTTTGGGTAGCGGCGGCACAGATACGCAGTATTTT. The encoded protein is CASGLGSGGTDTQYF.